This T cell receptor (beta chain) was obtained from a study of blood T cell repertoires in COVID-19. In the study overall: Acute-phase and convalescent COVID-19 samples originated in the United States, Italy and Spain. PBMCs, B-cell-depleted T cells, or T cells provided the cDNA or gDNA that made up the material.

In the original analysis: Nucleated cell counts were estimated from reference gene primer amplification. Produced via immunoSEQ multiplex PCR; TCRdb's table is partial and in-frame only. V, J and clone size are taken as reported in that table, and D and trimming were inferred from the DNA itself. The sample holds about 210,000 clones; about 90% are singletons and the top ten take around 1.2%. CDR1 is SGHRS, CDR2 YFSETQ, per germline. The CDR3 covers 15 residues. V was pared by 4 bases and J by 7 bases, with 20 bases between. The receptor comes from a man aged 30 to 45 with acute or convalescent COVID-19. Sequenced input: peripheral blood. The gene calls are TRBV5-1 and TRBJ1-2; D may be TRBD1 (6 bases). CDR3 DNA: TGCGCCAGCAGCGCCTCCAGCCAGACAGGCAGTGGCTACACCTTC. Translating gives CASSASSQTGSGYTF.